This TCR beta chain is from a study of blood T cell repertoires in COVID-19 (dated by TCRdb to the early 2020s). Study-wide context: Samples from collaborators originated in the United States, Italy and Spain and spanned both the acute and convalescent phases of COVID-19. The material from the prospective study consisted of cDNA or gDNA derived from T cells, B-cell-depleted T cells, or PBMCs. Subjects who had been exposed to COVID-19, were actively infected with it, or had recovered from it provided the deeply sampled blood TCRbeta repertoires that made up the dataset. The repertoires were released in a freely available public database intended as a resource for research on the immune response to SARS-CoV-2. The samples were drawn from two sources: the first 160 participants of the ongoing ImmuneRACE study, and 1,000 to 1,500 subjects contributed by 6 global collaborators. The sample metadata nearly always contained a de-identified subject ID, COVID-19 status, age in years and sex. Where available, HLA class I and class II types were taken from metadata supplied by the sample provider and were not determined by assay-based typing. What the work shows at the level of the full study, not this receptor alone: Clinical and demographic metadata were provided uncurated, with the amount varying by source and participant.

Of note for this clone: It has no known antigen specificity. Per-base quality was not reported, and no clone a single base away is much larger than it.

The immunoSEQ Assay, a bias-controlled multiplex PCR, was used to amplify TCRbeta CDR3 regions from genomic DNA. For the original study's pipeline: The number of nucleated cells in each sample was estimated by amplification of reference gene primers within the assay. To quantify the absolute abundance of each unique TCRbeta CDR3 rearrangement, sequence reads were collapsed and filtered. For each sample, productive Simpson clonality was calculated as the square root of Simpson's diversity index over productive rearrangements. TCRdb holds this immuneACCESS table with in-frame rearrangements only. Some clones are missing; in checked studies, unresolved V genes explain under half, and the rest has no known cause. The V and J calls and clone size are taken from that table; D and trimming were inferred from the DNA. In this sample the table shows 350,000 or so clones, roughly 87% of which occur a single time. Of the sample, just under 4% falls within the top ten clones.

V is reduced by 3 bases and J by 7 bases, leaving a spacing of 10 bases between them. The CDR3 spans 14 residues, from the cysteine through the phenylalanine. Kept here is only the CDR3 DNA, which spans 42 bases and is read in frame from base 1. The germline V gene (reference sequence) supplies CDR1 LNHDA and CDR2 SQIVND. One collaborating source in Seattle enrolled patients during active infection and followed them longitudinally through the course of disease. Whole blood was collected in K2EDTA tubes by collaborating institutions according to the institutions' own protocols. For TCRbeta analysis, collaborator samples were shipped as frozen whole blood, as isolated PBMCs, or as DNA extracted from either sample type.

This receptor was identified in a woman aged 60 to 75 with COVID-19, enrolled during active disease. Sequences were obtained from peripheral blood. This sequence uses TRBV19 and TRBJ1-6, with a weak D call of TRBD1 (6 bases match). The nucleotide sequence is given as TGTGCCAGTAGTATCACAGGGCTGAATTCACCCCTCCACTTT. This yields the protein CASSITGLNSPLHF. Extended through the reference TRBV19 and TRBJ1-6 proteins, this CDR3 yields the full variable domain: DGGITQSPKYLFRKEGQNVTLSCEQNLNHDAMYWYRQDPGQGLRLIYYSQIVNDFQKGDIAEGYSVSREKKESFPLTVTSAQKNPTAFYLCASSITGLNSPLHFGNGTRLTVT.